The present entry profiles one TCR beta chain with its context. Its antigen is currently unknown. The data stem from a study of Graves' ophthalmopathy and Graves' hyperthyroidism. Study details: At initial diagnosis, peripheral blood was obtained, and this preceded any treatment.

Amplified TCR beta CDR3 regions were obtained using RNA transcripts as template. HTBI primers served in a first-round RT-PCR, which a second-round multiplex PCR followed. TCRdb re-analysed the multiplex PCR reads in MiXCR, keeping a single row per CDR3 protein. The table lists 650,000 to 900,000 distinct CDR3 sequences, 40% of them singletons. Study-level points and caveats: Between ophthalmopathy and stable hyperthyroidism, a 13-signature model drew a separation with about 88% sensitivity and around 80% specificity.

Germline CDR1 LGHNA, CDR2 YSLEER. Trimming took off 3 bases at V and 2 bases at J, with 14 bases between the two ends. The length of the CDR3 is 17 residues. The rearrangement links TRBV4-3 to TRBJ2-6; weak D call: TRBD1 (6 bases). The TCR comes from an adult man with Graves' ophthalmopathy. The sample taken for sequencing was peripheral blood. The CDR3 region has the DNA TGCGCCAGCAGCCACAGGGCAGGGGTACCTGGGGCCAACGTCCTGACTTTC. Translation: CASSHRAGVPGANVLTF.